This T cell receptor (beta chain) was recorded in a study of blood T cells in healthy people across ages. The CDR3 extends over 14 amino acids. V was pared by 3 bases and J by 1 base, with 2 bases of the junction left unmatched. Germline V gene data show CDR1 as SGDLS and CDR2 as YYNGEE. A second PCR, run for about 6 to 11 cycles, used a sample-barcoded 5' primer plus a J-beta primer mix. MiXCR, run by TCRdb on the 5' RACE reads, gives a single entry per CDR3 protein. The sample records approximately 960,000 distinct CDR3 sequences, almost 30% being singletons. The same specimen was also included in a second study, on T cells of mothers and their children.

The rearrangement joins TRBV9 to TRBJ2-5, with TRBD1 matching 8 bases. The sequenced sample consisted of blood. The TCR sequence derives from a woman in her thirties or forties in good health. CDR3 amino acids: CASSGDRLQETQYF. For the CDR3, the DNA is TGTGCCAGCAGCGGGGACAGGCTCCAAGAGACCCAGTACTTC.